This T cell receptor beta chain was sequenced in a study of OX40 agonist ivuxolimab in advanced cancers. Overall study: Head and neck, renal cell, melanoma or hepatocellular carcinoma were the cancers that dose-escalation patients had. Past anti-PD-1, anti-PD-L1 or anti-CTLA-4 therapy was accepted, and 40% had received some. Findings of the study overall: Clonal expansion among partial responders at 0.1-3.0 mg/kg ranked near the lowest.

Note on this clone: Its antigen is unknown.

The assay was immunoSEQ multiplex PCR, and TCRdb's table has in-frame clones only and misses some. The sample holds approximately 49,000 clones, approximately 79% seen once. The germline V gene has CDR1 SGHKS and CDR2 YYEKEE (reference sequence). The CDR3 sequence is 17 residues long. Trimming shortened V by 0 bases and J by 0 bases, and 12 bases separated the two germline ends. This receptor was taken from an adult with an advanced solid tumor such as melanoma, head and neck, liver or kidney cancer. The chain carries TRBV5-5 and TRBJ2-2, with D tentatively TRBD2 (6 bases). The sample consisted of CD4+ or CD8+ T cells sorted from blood, taken in a trial of the OX40 agonist ivuxolimab. The CDR3 spells CASSLERAGTNTGELFF. CDR3 coding DNA: TGTGCCAGCAGCTTGGAGAGGGCGGGGACGAACACCGGGGAGCTGTTTTTT.